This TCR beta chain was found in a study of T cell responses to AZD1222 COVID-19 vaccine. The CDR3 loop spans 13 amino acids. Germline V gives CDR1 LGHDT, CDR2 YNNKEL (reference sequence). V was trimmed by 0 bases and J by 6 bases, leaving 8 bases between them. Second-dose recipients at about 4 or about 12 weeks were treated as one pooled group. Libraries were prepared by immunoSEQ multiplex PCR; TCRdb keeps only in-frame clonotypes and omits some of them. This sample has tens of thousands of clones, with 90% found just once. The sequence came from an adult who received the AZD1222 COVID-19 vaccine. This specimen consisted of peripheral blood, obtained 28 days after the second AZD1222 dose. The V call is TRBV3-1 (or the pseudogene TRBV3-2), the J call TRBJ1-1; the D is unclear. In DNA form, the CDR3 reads TGTGCCAGCAGCCAAGATCGCGGGCCTGAAGCTTTCTTT. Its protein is CASSQDRGPEAFF.